Listed here is a single T cell receptor beta chain. CDR1 is SGHVS and CDR2 is FQNEAQ in the germline V gene. CDR3 length equals 13 residues. Trimming left V 6 bases short and J 9 bases short, with 17 bases between. This entry belongs to a study of blood T cell repertoires in COVID-19. Background on the study: The United States, Italy and Spain provided the acute and convalescent COVID-19 samples. In each case, the material was cDNA or gDNA derived from T cells, B-cell-depleted T cells, or PBMCs.

Authors' analysis steps: Amplified reference gene primers provided the basis for estimating nucleated cell counts. Only in-frame clones appear in the TCRdb table, and some are missing; sequencing was by immunoSEQ multiplex PCR. V and J calls and clone size come straight from that table; D and trimming were deduced from the DNA. The sample consists of 150,000 to 200,000 clones, approximately 84% of them appearing once. J is TRBJ1-2 and V is TRBV7-8; D is perhaps TRBD1 (6 bases). The sample taken for sequencing was peripheral blood. The receptor was isolated from a human donor with acute or convalescent COVID-19. The donor label of this sample is uncertain. The CDR3 sequence is CASSFGQSTRYTF. The CDR3 nucleotides read TGTGCCAGCAGTTTTGGACAGTCCACGCGCTACACCTTC.